This T cell receptor (beta chain) was sequenced in a study of blood T cell repertoires in COVID-19. Study information: PBMCs, B-cell-depleted T cells, or T cells provided the cDNA or gDNA that made up the material.

CDR3 size: 14 residues. CDR1 is MDHEN and CDR2 is SYDVKM in the germline V gene. Trimming left V 5 bases short and J 5 bases short, with 13 bases between. Only in-frame clones appear in the TCRdb table, and some are missing; sequencing was by immunoSEQ multiplex PCR. Counted here are 200,000 to 250,000 clones, roughly 82% occurring once; the ten biggest clones make up 4.9%. The source material was peripheral blood. The V call is TRBV28, the J call TRBJ2-1, with TRBD1 as a possible D gene (6 bases). The TCR sequence derives from a woman of 80 years or more with active or convalescent COVID-19. For the CDR3, the DNA is TGTGCCAGCAGTACCCAGACAGGAGACAATGAGCAGTTCTTC. Translation: CASSTQTGDNEQFF.